These 6 T cell receptor beta chains were sequenced from one sample in a study of regulatory T cells. Amplification used 52 TRBV primers and 13 TRBJ primers. TCRdb's table, derived via immunoSEQ multiplex PCR, lists solely in-frame clones and lacks some. The table lists under 35,000 clones, 93% of them singletons, with 0.8% to 1% in the top ten. Study findings and constraints: In CD3G-deficient patients, conventional CD4+ T cells were enriched for hydrophobic CDR3 residues at positions 6 and 7.

Their specific antigens are unknown. The sequencing sample was made of conventional CD4+ T cells sorted from blood. These receptors came from a child aged 2 to 10 with CD3G deficiency.

This chain uses TRBV30 with TRBJ2-1, with 9 nucleotides matching TRBD2. The CDR3 is made up of 12 amino acids. CDR1 and CDR2 from the germline V gene are GTSNPN and SVGIG (reference sequence). J lost 11 bases, V lost 1 base, and 3 bases had no gene match. DNA of the CDR3: TGTGCCTGGAGTGGTAGCGGGAGTAAGCAGTTCTTC. It translates to CAWSGSGSKQFF.

The gene calls are TRBV5-1 and TRBJ2-3, with 7 bases that match TRBD2. Trimming at V came to 3 bases and at J to 5 bases, leaving 9 bases not matched to a gene. CDR1 and CDR2 (germline): SGHRS, YFSETQ. This CDR3 region has 15 residues. The CDR3 nucleotides are TGCGCCAGCAGCTGGGCTAGCGGATTAAAAGATACGCAGTATTTT. Its translation: CASSWASGLKDTQYF.

The CDR3 DNA reads as TGCGCCAGCAGCTTGGGGGGAGTGGAGTACGAGCAGTACTTC. Its protein is CASSLGGVEYEQYF. This chain uses TRBV5-1 with TRBJ2-7; tentatively, D is TRBD2 (5 bases). CDR3 size: 14 residues. Germline CDR1 SGHRS, CDR2 YFSETQ. V lost 0 bases to trimming and J lost 4 bases, with 11 bases between them.

The chain links TRBV18 to TRBJ2-7; possible D gene TRBD1, 6 bases. The CDR3 is made up of 13 amino acids. Trimming removed 5 bases from V and 7 bases from J, with 15 bases in between. Germline CDR1 is KGHSH and CDR2 is LQKENI. CDR3 region: CASSAQGNEEQYF. The CDR3 bases are TGTGCCAGCTCAGCCCAGGGGAATGAAGAGCAGTACTTC.

CDR3 DNA sequence: TGTGCCAGCTGGGGTGCCAGGGGAAATCAGCCCCAGCATTTT. Protein sequence: CASWGARGNQPQHF. The rearrangement links TRBV25-1 to TRBJ1-5, with D possibly matching TRBD1 (6 bases). V was pared by 8 bases and J by 4 bases, with 15 bases between. The CDR3 is 14 residues long. CDR1 MGHDK and CDR2 SYGVNS come from the germline V gene.

This chain joins TRBV28 and TRBJ2-7; 9 nucleotides match TRBD1. The V segment lost 5 bases and the J segment 6 bases; nucleotides outside the gene matches: 5. The CDR3 has 13 amino acids. CDR1 is MDHEN, CDR2 SYDVKM, per germline. The CDR3 bases are TGTGCCAGCAGTACAGGGGGCAGGTTCGAGCAGTACTTC. Translating gives CASSTGGRFEQYF.